This T cell receptor (beta chain) was observed in a study of beta chain features in type 1 diabetes. As every portion of the isolated RNA was reverse transcribed, the sequencing read expressed TCRB transcripts. Using immunoSEQ multiplex PCR, the repertoire was profiled, and TCRdb retains in-frame clones only, with some absent. Seen here are fewer than 200,000 clones, approximately 8.1% observed once, and the top ten hold 0.55% to 0.65%. This CDR3 is 17 amino acids long. The V end lost 4 bases, the J end lost 9 bases, and 25 bases lay between the germline ends. CDR1 is SGHTA, CDR2 FQGNSA, per germline.

The sample was central memory CD4+ T cells from blood. The chain carries TRBV7-2 and TRBJ2-1; D possibly corresponds to TRBD1 (6 bases). The TCR sequence derives from a man between 18 and 35 years old in good health. In DNA form, the CDR3 reads TGTGCCAGCAGCTCGGAACCGGGACAAGGGGGTCGAGGTGAGCAGTTCTTC. Encoded protein: CASSSEPGQGGRGEQFF.